The clone carrying this T cell receptor beta chain was picked up a small number of times. The antigen is unknown. This sample stems from a study of T cell repertoires in cytomegalovirus infection. As for the study in general: Indicated by public TCR beta signatures were CMV infection and matching HLA type. Overall study findings and caveats: Cumulative frequency (of public TCR beta family members) identified carriers of CMV plus the relevant HLA. CMV-specific TCR beta clonotypes restricted by HLA-C dominated the ex vivo response.

TCRdb ran MiXCR on the reads and lists one entry per CDR3 protein. The sample has roughly 200,000 distinct CDR3 sequences, roughly a sixth seen once. V shed 5 bases, J shed 0 bases, and the junction held 6 bases outside the gene matches. The V gene's germline CDR1 is SGHTA and CDR2 FQGNSA. This CDR3 region has 17 residues. The TCR comes from a human donor in good health (CMV status not recorded). Some clones in this sample may be carry-over from other donors' samples. Input material: CD8+ T cells from PBMCs. V gene TRBV7-2 combines with J gene TRBJ2-6; TRBD1 aligns across 8 bases. The CDR3 DNA reads as TGTGCCAGCAGCCCCGGGACAGGTTCCTCTGGGGCCAACGTCCTGACTTTC. It is translated as CASSPGTGSSGANVLTF.